The present T cell receptor (beta chain) was sequenced within a study of blood T cells in healthy people across ages (dated by TCRdb to between 2014 and 2017). For the wider study: In model experiments, roughly one uniquely barcoded TCR beta cDNA molecule per two T cells was captured by template switching. To track age-related changes in TCR beta repertoire diversity, the study relied on deep sequencing normalized with unique cDNA molecular identifiers. Four age groups were formed from the donors: young (average 16 years), middle-aged (more than 35), aged (approximately 60) and long-lived (around 82). To avoid experimental bias, donors of different ages were randomly spread across the sequencing lanes. Two additional independent replicas of 1 million unique cDNA reads from the same blood draw were analyzed for two donors (one aged 18 to 30 and one aged 80 or older).

The receptor library was made with 5' RACE. Sequencing used an Illumina HiSeq 2500. The second PCR ran for about 6 to 12 cycles and used a J-beta primer mix along with a sample-barcoded 5' primer. A template-switch 5' adaptor carrying 12 random nucleotides introduced a unique molecular identifier onto each TCR beta cDNA molecule. Each sample yielded at least 2.5 million CDR3-containing paired-end reads. First-strand cDNA synthesis was performed from all RNA using the Mint cDNA synthesis kit, with priming by a TRBC-specific oligonucleotide. All cDNA was treated with uracil-DNA glycosylase and then went through a first 18-cycle PCR with the universal primers M1SS and BC2_uni_R. In the authors' own workflow: Normalization of each sample was performed by random selection of 1 million high-quality reads, each carrying a distinct molecular identifier. Instead of being binned into consensus sequences, reads that shared molecular identifiers were thrown out. MiTCR, set to a Q25 quality threshold and the strictest error-elimination algorithm, was used for CDR3 identification, clonotype clustering and error correction. A nonparametric unseen species model with Euler transformation was used to estimate lower-bound total TCR beta diversity. In TCRdb, the public reads were trimmed at Q25 with fastp and aligned with MiXCR, with productive beta chains retained. Identical CDR3 proteins give one entry, which carries the most common genes and DNA. TCRdb, rather than the study authors, made the V and J calls. The sample includes under 800,000 distinct CDR3 sequences, with about 21% observed a single time. Roughly 3.9% of the sample lies in the top ten.

Its CDR3 holds 16 amino acids, cysteine through phenylalanine. Only CDR3 DNA remains: 48 bases, in frame from the first base. The CDR1 and CDR2 encoded by the germline V gene are SGHRS and YFSETQ. This clonotype was picked up a small number of times. The antigen it recognizes is unknown. No base quality values were provided; no much bigger clone lies one nucleotide off. Results the study describes overall, beyond this receptor: Donor CMV infection status was unknown, potentially confounding age-related changes in expanded clonotypes. Observed TCR beta diversity per million T cells fell roughly linearly with age, and a significant reduction was already apparent by age around 36. There was a strong correlation between observed TCR beta diversity and the percentage of naive T cells measured by flow cytometry. Compared with the aged group, the long-lived group had more naive CD4+ T cells, fewer expanded clones and increased TCR diversity, a pattern suggesting age selection. Bulk unsorted PBMC profiling prevented conclusive comparison of naive and antigen-experienced compartments. Estimates of total diversity based on one million sequenced T cells were considered lower bounds and underestimates.

The donors were some 36 Caucasian individuals from Russia, aged roughly 6 to 100 years, who were systemically healthy. Ten milliliters of peripheral blood were drawn from each donor into EDTA-treated Vacutainer tubes. Ficoll-Paque density-gradient centrifugation was used to isolate PBMCs, with at least 6 million per sample. Trizol reagent was used to extract total RNA from PBMCs, with at least 6 micrograms per sample. The percentages of naive CD45RAhigh/CD27high T cells were determined by flow cytometry on a PBMC aliquot from every donor. This TCR was recovered from a man between 65 and 79 years old in good health. The rearrangement combines TRBV5-1 with TRBJ2-5; the D gene may be TRBD1 or TRBD2, since each aligns over 7 bases. The J call could be wrong; TRBJ2-1 is a better fit for the DNA end. The sequencing input was blood. The DNA sequence follows: TGCGCCAGCAGCTTGCAGGGGGGGGCTGCCTACAATGAGCAGTTCTTC. Its translation reads: CASSLQGGAAYNEQFF.